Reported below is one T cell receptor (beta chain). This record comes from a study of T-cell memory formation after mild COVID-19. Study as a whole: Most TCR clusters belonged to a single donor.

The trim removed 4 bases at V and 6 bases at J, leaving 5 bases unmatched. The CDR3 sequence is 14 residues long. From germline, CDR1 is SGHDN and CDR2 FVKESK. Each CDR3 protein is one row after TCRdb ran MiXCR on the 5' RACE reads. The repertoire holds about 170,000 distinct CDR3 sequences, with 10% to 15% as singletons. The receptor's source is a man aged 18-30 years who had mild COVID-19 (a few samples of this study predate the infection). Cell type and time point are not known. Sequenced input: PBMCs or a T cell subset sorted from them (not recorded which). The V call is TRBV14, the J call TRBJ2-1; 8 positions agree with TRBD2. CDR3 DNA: TGTGCCAGCAGCCTCGGGAGGGGTCGCAATGAGCAGTTCTTC. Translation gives CASSLGRGRNEQFF.